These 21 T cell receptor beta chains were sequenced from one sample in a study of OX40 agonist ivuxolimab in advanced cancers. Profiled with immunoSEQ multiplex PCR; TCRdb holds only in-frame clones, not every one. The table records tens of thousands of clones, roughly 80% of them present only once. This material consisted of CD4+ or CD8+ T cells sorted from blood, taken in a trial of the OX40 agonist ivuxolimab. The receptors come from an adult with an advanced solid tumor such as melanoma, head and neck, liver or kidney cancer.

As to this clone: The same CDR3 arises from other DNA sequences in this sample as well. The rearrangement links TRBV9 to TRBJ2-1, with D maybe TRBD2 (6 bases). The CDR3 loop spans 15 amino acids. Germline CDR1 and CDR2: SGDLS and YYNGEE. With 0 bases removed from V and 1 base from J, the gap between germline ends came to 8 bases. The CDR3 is CASSVGTISYNEQFF. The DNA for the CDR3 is TGTGCCAGCAGCGTAGGGACTATTTCCTACAATGAGCAGTTCTTC.

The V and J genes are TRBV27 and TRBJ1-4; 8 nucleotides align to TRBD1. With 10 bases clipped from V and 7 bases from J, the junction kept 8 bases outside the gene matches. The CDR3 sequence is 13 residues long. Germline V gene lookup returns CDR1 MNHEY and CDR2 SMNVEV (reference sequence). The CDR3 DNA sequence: TGTGCCACCAAGACAGGGGACGGTGAAAAACTGTTTTTT. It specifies CATKTGDGEKLFF.

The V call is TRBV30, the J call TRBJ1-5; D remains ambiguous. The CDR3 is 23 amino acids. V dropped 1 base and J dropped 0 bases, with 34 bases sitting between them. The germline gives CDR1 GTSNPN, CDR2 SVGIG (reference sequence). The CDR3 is CAWSAPSHRIPPRRTNSNQPQHF. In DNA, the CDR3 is TGTGCCTGGAGTGCCCCGAGTCATAGAATACCTCCCCGGCGAACGAATAGCAATCAGCCCCAGCATTTT.

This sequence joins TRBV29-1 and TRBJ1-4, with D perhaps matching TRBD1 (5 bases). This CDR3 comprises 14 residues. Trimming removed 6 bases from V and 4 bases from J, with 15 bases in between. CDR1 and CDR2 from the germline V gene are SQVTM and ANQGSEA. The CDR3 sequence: CSVGTGRGNEKLFF. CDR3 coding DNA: TGCAGCGTCGGGACCGGGAGAGGTAATGAAAAACTGTTTTTT.

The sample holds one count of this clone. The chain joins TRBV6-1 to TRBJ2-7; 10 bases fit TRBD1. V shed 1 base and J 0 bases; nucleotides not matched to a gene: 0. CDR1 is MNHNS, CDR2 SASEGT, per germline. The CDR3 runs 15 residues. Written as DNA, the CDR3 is TGTGCCAGCAGTGAAGGGACAGGGGGCTCCTACGAGCAGTACTTC. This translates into CASSEGTGGSYEQYF.

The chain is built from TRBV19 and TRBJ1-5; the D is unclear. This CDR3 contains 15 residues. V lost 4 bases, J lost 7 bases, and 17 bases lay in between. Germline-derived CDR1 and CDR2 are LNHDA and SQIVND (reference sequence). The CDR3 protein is CASSKEDRGYQPQHF. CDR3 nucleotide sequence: TGTGCCAGTAGTAAAGAGGACCGCGGTTACCAGCCCCAGCATTTT.

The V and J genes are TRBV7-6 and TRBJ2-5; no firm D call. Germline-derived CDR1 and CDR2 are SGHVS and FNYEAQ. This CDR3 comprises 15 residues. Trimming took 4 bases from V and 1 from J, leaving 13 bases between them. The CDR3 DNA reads TGTGCCAGCAGCTCCCTGGGGAACAGCCAAGAGACCCAGTACTTC. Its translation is CASSSLGNSQETQYF.

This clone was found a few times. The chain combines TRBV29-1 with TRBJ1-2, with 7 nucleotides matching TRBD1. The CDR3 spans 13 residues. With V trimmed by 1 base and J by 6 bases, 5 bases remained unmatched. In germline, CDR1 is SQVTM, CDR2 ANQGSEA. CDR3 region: CSVEAYRGDGYTF. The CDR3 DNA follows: TGCAGCGTTGAAGCTTACAGGGGAGATGGCTACACCTTC.

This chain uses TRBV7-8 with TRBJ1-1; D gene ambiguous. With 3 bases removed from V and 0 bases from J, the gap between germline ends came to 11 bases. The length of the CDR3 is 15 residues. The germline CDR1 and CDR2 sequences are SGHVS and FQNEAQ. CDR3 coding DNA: TGTGCCAGCAGCTTCTCCGCCGGGATGAACACTGAAGCTTTCTTT. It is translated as CASSFSAGMNTEAFF.

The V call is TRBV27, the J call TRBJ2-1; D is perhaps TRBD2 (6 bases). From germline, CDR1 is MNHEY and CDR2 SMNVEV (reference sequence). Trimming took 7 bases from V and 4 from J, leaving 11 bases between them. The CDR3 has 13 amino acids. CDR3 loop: CASTPEGYNEQFF. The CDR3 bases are TGTGCCAGCACCCCGGAGGGATACAATGAGCAGTTCTTC.

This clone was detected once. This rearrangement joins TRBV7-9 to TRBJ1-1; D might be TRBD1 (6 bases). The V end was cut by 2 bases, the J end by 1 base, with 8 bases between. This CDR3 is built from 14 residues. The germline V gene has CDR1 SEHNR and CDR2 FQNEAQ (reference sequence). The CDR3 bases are TGTGCCAGCAGCTTAAGCAGGGGGAACACTGAAGCTTTCTTT. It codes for CASSLSRGNTEAFF. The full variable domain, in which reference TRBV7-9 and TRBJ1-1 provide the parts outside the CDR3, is DTGVSQNPRHKITKRGQNVTFRCDPISEHNRLYWYRQTLGQGPEFLTYFQNEAQLEKSRLLSDRFSAERPKGSFSTLEIQRTEQGDSAMYLCASSLSRGNTEAFFGQGTRLTVV.

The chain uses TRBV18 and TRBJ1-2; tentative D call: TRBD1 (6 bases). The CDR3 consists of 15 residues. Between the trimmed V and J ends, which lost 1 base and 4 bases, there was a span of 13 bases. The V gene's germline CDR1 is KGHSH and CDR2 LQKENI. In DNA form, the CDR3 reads TGTGCCAGCTCACCACTTGAAGGGGGAGGCTATGGCTACACCTTC. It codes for CASSPLEGGGYGYTF.

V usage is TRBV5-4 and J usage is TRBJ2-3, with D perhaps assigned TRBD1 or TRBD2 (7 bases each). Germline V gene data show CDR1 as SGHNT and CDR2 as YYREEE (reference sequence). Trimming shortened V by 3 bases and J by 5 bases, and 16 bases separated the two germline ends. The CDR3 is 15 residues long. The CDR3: CASSWEGAGLDTQYF. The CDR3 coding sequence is TGTGCCAGCAGCTGGGAGGGGGCGGGCCTAGATACGCAGTATTTT. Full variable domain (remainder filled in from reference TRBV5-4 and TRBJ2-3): ETGVTQSPTHLIKTRGQQVTLRCSSQSGHNTVSWYQQALGQGPQFIFQYYREEENGRGNFPPRFSGLQFPNYSSELNVNALELDDSALYLCASSWEGAGLDTQYFGPGTRLTVL.

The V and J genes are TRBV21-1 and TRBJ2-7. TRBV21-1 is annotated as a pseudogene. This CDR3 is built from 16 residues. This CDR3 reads CASSNDPQVRAYEQYF. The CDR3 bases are TGTGCCAGCAGCAACGACCCCCAGGTAAGGGCCTACGAGCAGTACTTC.

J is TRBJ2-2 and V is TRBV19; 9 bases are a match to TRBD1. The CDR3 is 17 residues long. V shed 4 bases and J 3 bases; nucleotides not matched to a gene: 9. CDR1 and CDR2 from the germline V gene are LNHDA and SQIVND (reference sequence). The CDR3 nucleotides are TGTGCCAGTAGTAGAGTCCACAGGGGGCAGGACACCGGGGAGCTGTTTTTT. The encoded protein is CASSRVHRGQDTGELFF.

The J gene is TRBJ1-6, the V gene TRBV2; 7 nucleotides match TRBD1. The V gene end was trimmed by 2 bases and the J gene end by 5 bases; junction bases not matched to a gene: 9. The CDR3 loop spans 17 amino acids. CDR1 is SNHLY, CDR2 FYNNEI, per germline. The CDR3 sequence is CASSEWKDREDNSPLHF. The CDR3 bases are TGTGCCAGCAGTGAATGGAAAGACAGGGAGGATAATTCACCCCTCCACTTT.

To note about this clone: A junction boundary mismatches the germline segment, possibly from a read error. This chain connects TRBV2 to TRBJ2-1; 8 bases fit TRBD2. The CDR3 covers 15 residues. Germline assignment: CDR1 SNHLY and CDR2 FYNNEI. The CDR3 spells CASSVLTSGPGAYVF. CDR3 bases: TGTGCCAGCAGTGTGTTAACTAGCGGTCCGGGTGCTTACGTCTTC.

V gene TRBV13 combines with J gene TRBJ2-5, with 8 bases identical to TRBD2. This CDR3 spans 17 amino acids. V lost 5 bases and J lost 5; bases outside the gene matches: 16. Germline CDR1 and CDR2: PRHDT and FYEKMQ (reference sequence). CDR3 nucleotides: TGTGCCAGCAGCCTCTACGGCTCGACTAGCGCCGAGGAGACCCAGTACTTC. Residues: CASSLYGSTSAEETQYF.

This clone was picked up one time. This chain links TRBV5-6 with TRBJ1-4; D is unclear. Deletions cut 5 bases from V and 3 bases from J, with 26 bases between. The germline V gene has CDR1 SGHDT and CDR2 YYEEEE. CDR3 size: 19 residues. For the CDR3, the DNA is TGTGCCAGCAGTCTTGGCGGTAGAGTTTCGGGTGCCCCTAATGAAAAACTGTTTTTT. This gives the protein CASSLGGRVSGAPNEKLFF. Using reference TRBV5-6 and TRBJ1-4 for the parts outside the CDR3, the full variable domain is DAGVTQSPTHLIKTRGQQVTLRCSPKSGHDTVSWYQQALGQGPQFIFQYYEEEERQRGNFPDRFSGHQFPNYSSELNVNALLLGDSALYLCASSLGGRVSGAPNEKLFFGSGTQLSVL.

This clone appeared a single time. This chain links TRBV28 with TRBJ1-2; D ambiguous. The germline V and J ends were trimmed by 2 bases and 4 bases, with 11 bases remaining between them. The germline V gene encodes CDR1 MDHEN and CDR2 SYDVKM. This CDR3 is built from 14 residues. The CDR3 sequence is CASSLGPGSYGYTF. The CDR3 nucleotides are TGTGCCAGCAGTTTAGGTCCGGGGAGCTATGGCTACACCTTC.

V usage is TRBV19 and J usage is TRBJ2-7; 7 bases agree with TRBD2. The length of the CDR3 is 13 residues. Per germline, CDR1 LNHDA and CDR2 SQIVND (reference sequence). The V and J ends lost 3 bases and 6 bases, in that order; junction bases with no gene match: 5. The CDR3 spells CASSMAGVSEQYF. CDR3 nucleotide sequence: TGTGCCAGTAGTATGGCGGGAGTGAGCGAGCAGTACTTC.